The 30 T cell receptor beta chains presented below share a single source sample, sequenced in a study of vaccination and CD4 T cells after COVID-19. The assay that was used to sequence DNA from cultured CD4+ T cells was the Oncomine TCR Beta short-read assay. TCRdb fed the PCR reads into MiXCR, producing one record per CDR3 protein. The table records 15,000 to 20,000 distinct CDR3 sequences, approximately 63% of them present only once. Noted treatment: approximately nine-day PBMC culture with coronavirus spike peptide pools or control peptides (ViraFEST assay). No antigen is known for these receptors. Material: CD4+ T cells from blood, cultured in vitro. The receptors originated from a human donor who had recovered from COVID-19.

CDR3 protein: CASSILFNSYEQYF. In nucleotides, the CDR3 is TGTGCCAGTAGTATTTTATTCAACTCCTACGAGCAGTACTTC. The rearrangement joins TRBV19 to TRBJ2-7; D is unresolved. CDR1 is LNHDA, CDR2 SQIVND, per germline (reference sequence). CDR3 size: 14 residues. The V end was cut by 3 bases, the J end by 0 bases, with 9 bases between.

This clonotype was found a few times. V gene TRBV20-1 combines with J gene TRBJ1-2; D call uncertain. Germline V gene lookup returns CDR1 DFQATT and CDR2 SNEGSKA (reference sequence). The CDR3 spans 15 residues. The V end lost 6 bases, the J end lost 10 bases, and 27 bases lay between the germline ends. The CDR3 loop reads CSATNHRRPVNDYTF. The DNA for the CDR3 is TGCAGTGCCACAAACCATAGACGGCCCGTCAACGACTACACCTTC.

The chain carries TRBV19 and TRBJ2-5; no firm D call. V was shortened by 5 bases and J by 5 bases, with 15 bases between the two germline ends. The CDR3 consists of 14 residues. The germline V gene has CDR1 LNHDA and CDR2 SQIVND (reference sequence). CDR3 DNA: TGTGCCAGTAGTTTAGGATTCCCGTCGGAGACCCAGTACTTC. Its translation is CASSLGFPSETQYF.

This clonotype showed up just a few times. The V gene is TRBV20-1, the J gene TRBJ1-5; D unresolved. V was cut by 1 base and J by 7 bases, with 11 bases left in between. From germline, CDR1 is DFQATT and CDR2 SNEGSKA (reference sequence). There are 13 residues in the CDR3. CDR3 bases: TGCAGTGCTAGAGCAACAGTCGGGCAGCCCCAGCATTTT. Translating gives CSARATVGQPQHF.

This clonotype has a handful of counts. This sequence joins TRBV5-4 and TRBJ1-2; 9 bases are shared with TRBD1. The germline V gene has CDR1 SGHNT and CDR2 YYREEE (reference sequence). The CDR3 is 13 amino acids. Trimming took 4 bases from V and 8 from J; bases not matched to a gene: 6. The CDR3 nucleotides read TGTGCCAGCAGCAAAGGACAGGGGAGGGGCTACACCTTC. Its protein product is CASSKGQGRGYTF.

This clonotype was found a few times. This chain connects TRBV25-1 to TRBJ2-5, with D perhaps TRBD2 (7 bases). Trimming cost V 2 bases and J 5 bases, with 15 bases left between them. The germline gives CDR1 MGHDK, CDR2 SYGVNS. The CDR3 is 15 residues long. CDR3 region: CASSEVGGLSETQYF. The CDR3, as DNA: TGTGCCAGCAGTGAAGTCGGGGGGCTCAGTGAGACCCAGTACTTC.

This clonotype occurred a few times. The chain is built from TRBV6-1 and TRBJ2-6; D is undetermined. Germline V gives CDR1 MNHNS, CDR2 SASEGT. The CDR3 runs 14 residues. V shed 6 bases and J shed 0 bases, with 6 bases lying between them. The CDR3 nucleotides are TGTGCCAGCAGACCTGGCTCTGGGGCCAACGTCCTGACTTTC. It yields the protein CASRPGSGANVLTF.

This rearrangement joins TRBV2 to TRBJ1-5; D not resolved. The CDR3 is 12 residues long. Trimming removed 8 bases at V and 2 bases at J, with 7 bases between. Germline assignment: CDR1 SNHLY and CDR2 FYNNEI. CDR3 nucleotides: TGTGCCAGCCGTCTAGGCAATCAGCCCCAGCATTTT. Its translation is CASRLGNQPQHF.

This clonotype was picked up one time. The V call is TRBV6-1, the J call TRBJ1-2, with D possibly TRBD1 on 6 matching bases. The germline gives CDR1 MNHNS, CDR2 SASEGT. Trimming removed 6 bases at V and 4 bases at J, with 12 bases between. The length of the CDR3 is 13 residues. For the CDR3, the DNA is TGTGCCAGCAGATATCCGGGGGCCTATGGCTACACCTTC. This gives the protein CASRYPGAYGYTF.

The V call is TRBV6-1, the J call TRBJ2-3; 8 bases are shared with TRBD1. Losses at the gene ends were 8 bases for V and 1 base for J; bases not matched to a gene: 11. Germline loops: CDR1 MNHNS, CDR2 SASEGT. The length of the CDR3 is 16 residues. This chain's CDR3 is CASCQGQGKGTDTQYF. In DNA, the CDR3 is TGTGCCAGCTGCCAAGGACAGGGAAAAGGCACAGATACGCAGTATTTT.

Remarks on this clonotype: One end of the junction is discordant with germline, which a read error may explain. The chain has TRBV7-8 and TRBJ2-3; 13 bases agree with TRBD2. In germline, CDR1 is SGHVS, CDR2 FQNEAQ. The CDR3 has 16 residues. The CDR3 DNA is TGTGCCAGCAGCCGACTAGCGGGGGGTCTCACAGATGCGCAGTATTTT. The encoded protein is CASSRLAGGLTDAQYF.

The chain couples TRBV19 to TRBJ2-3; 8 nucleotides agree with TRBD2. The CDR3 is 15 amino acids. Trimming at V came to 3 bases and at J to 0 bases, leaving 2 bases not matched to a gene. Looked up from germline, CDR1 is LNHDA and CDR2 is SQIVND (reference sequence). The CDR3 region is CASSIAGGSTDTQYF. The CDR3, as DNA: TGTGCCAGTAGTATCGCGGGGGGTAGCACAGATACGCAGTATTTT.

The chain is built from TRBV9 and TRBJ1-6; the D gene is possibly TRBD1 (5 bases). Germline V gene lookup returns CDR1 SGDLS and CDR2 YYNGEE. This CDR3 is 16 amino acids long. V dropped 2 bases and J dropped 0 bases, with 9 bases sitting between them. This CDR3 is CASSVTASSYNSPLHF. Here the CDR3 DNA reads TGTGCCAGCAGCGTGACAGCAAGCTCCTATAATTCACCCCTCCACTTT.

V and J are TRBV2 and TRBJ2-7; D perhaps matches TRBD2 (6 bases). Trimming left V 6 bases short and J 3 bases short, with 18 bases between. The CDR3 extends over 15 amino acids. Per the germline V gene, CDR1 is SNHLY and CDR2 is FYNNEI. CDR3 region: CASSSGSKSVYEQYF. The CDR3 region has the DNA TGTGCCAGCAGCTCCGGGAGTAAAAGCGTCTACGAGCAGTACTTC.

This clonotype was counted between two and nine times. The V and J genes are TRBV20-1 and TRBJ1-3; 7 bases agree with TRBD1. This CDR3 spans 14 amino acids. Germline CDR1 DFQATT, CDR2 SNEGSKA (reference sequence). The trim removed 5 bases at V and 2 bases at J, leaving 6 bases unmatched. The CDR3 bases are TGCAGTGCTGCACAGGGGAAAACTGGAAACACCATATATTTT. Protein: CSAAQGKTGNTIYF.

This chain joins TRBV2 and TRBJ1-6; TRBD1 might be the D (5 bases). Trimming left V 5 bases short and J 13 bases short, with 15 bases between. Per the germline V gene, CDR1 is SNHLY and CDR2 is FYNNEI. CDR3 size: 13 residues. CDR3 residues: CASSLFNRHPLHF. The CDR3 coding sequence is TGTGCCAGCAGTTTATTCAACAGGCATCCCCTCCACTTT.

CDR3 DNA: TGCAGTGCCAGGGTGCACGGACTGAACACTGAAGCTTTCTTT. The encoded protein is CSARVHGLNTEAFF. The rearrangement links TRBV20-1 to TRBJ1-1; D may be TRBD1 (5 bases). The CDR3 runs 14 residues. CDR1 is DFQATT, CDR2 SNEGSKA, per germline (reference sequence). Trimming removed 6 bases at V and 0 bases at J, with 14 bases between.

The rearrangement links TRBV24-1 to TRBJ2-2, with 10 positions matching TRBD1. Germline V gene lookup returns CDR1 KGHDR and CDR2 SFDVKD. V was clipped by 7 bases and J by 1 base; unmatched bases: 8. The CDR3 consists of 17 residues. In DNA form, the CDR3 reads TGTGCCACCAGCGCACCGGGACAGGGGTGGAACACCGGGGAGCTGTTTTTT. Amino acids: CATSAPGQGWNTGELFF.

V is TRBV10-3 and J is TRBJ2-5; weak D call: TRBD2 (5 bases). Germline lookup yields CDR1 ENHRY and CDR2 SYGVKD. This CDR3 contains 16 residues. Trimming took 4 bases from V and 1 from J, leaving 16 bases between them. The CDR3 DNA is TGTGCCATCAGTGGCGGCCCGGCCGGGATCCAAGAGACCCAGTACTTC. Its translation: CAISGGPAGIQETQYF.

CDR3 protein: CASSPAVTEAFF. The CDR3 coding sequence is TGTGCCAGCAGTCCGGCTGTCACTGAAGCTTTCTTT. The chain carries TRBV2 and TRBJ1-1; no definite D call. V gave up 5 bases and J gave up 4 bases, with 8 bases separating them. Germline V CDR1 and CDR2: SNHLY, FYNNEI. The CDR3 runs to 12 residues.

The genes are TRBV28 and TRBJ1-1; TRBD1 matches at 8 bases. CDR1 and CDR2 (germline): MDHEN, SYDVKM. J was trimmed by 5 bases and V by 7 bases; bases with no gene match: 9. The CDR3 is 14 amino acids. CDR3 region: CASTRQGRRTEAFF. The CDR3 DNA reads TGTGCCAGCACCCGACAGGGGAGGCGGACTGAAGCTTTCTTT.

This chain links TRBV9 with TRBJ2-7; unclear D gene. The CDR3 runs 14 residues. V lost 0 bases to trimming and J lost 2 bases, with 9 bases between them. From germline, CDR1 is SGDLS and CDR2 YYNGEE. The CDR3 DNA is TGTGCCAGCAGCGTAGCTACCGAAGCCTACGAGCAGTACTTC. Amino acid sequence: CASSVATEAYEQYF.

V and J are TRBV5-1 and TRBJ2-3; 13 bases fit TRBD2. The J segment lost 2 bases and the V segment lost 3 bases, leaving 9 bases of the junction unmatched. Germline V gives CDR1 SGHRS, CDR2 YFSETQ. The CDR3 runs 18 residues. In DNA form, the CDR3 reads TGCGCCAGCAGCTGGAAACTAGCGGGGGGGCTCCCCACAGATACGCAGTATTTT. Translated: CASSWKLAGGLPTDTQYF.

This clonotype came up a few times. This chain joins TRBV6-2 or TRBV6-3 and TRBJ2-2; D could derive from TRBD1 or TRBD2 (5 bases each). The germline CDR1 and CDR2 sequences are MNHEY and SVGEGT. This CDR3 comprises 14 residues. Trimming stripped 6 bases from V and 5 bases from J, with 13 bases between. CDR3 DNA: TGTGCCAGCAGAAGAGGGGTTCGGACCGGGGAGCTGTTTTTT. Translation: CASRRGVRTGELFF.

The rearrangement uses TRBV7-8 and TRBJ2-7; 7 nucleotides line up with TRBD2. Trimming took 6 bases from V and 0 from J; bases not matched to a gene: 11. In germline, CDR1 is SGHVS, CDR2 FQNEAQ. The CDR3 contains 16 residues. This chain's CDR3 is CASRQPSGRSSYEQYF. The CDR3, as DNA: TGTGCCAGCAGACAACCTAGCGGTCGTAGCTCCTACGAGCAGTACTTC.

Only a few counts were recorded for this clonotype. The V and J genes are TRBV20-1 and TRBJ1-1; D is unresolved. The V end lost 1 base, the J end lost 1 base, and 10 bases lay between the germline ends. Germline CDR1 and CDR2: DFQATT and SNEGSKA (reference sequence). This CDR3 spans 14 amino acids. CDR3 in DNA: TGCAGTGCTAGAGTGTCTAGTAAGAACACTGAAGCTTTCTTT. As protein: CSARVSSKNTEAFF.

V and J are TRBV14 and TRBJ2-1; TRBD2 matches at 9 bases. CDR1 is SGHDN and CDR2 is FVKESK in the germline V gene. This CDR3 contains 15 residues. The ends lost 4 bases at V and 4 bases at J; junction bases unmatched: 5. CDR3 sequence: CASSLEAGGYNEQFF. As DNA, the CDR3 is TGTGCCAGCAGCCTCGAAGCGGGAGGTTACAATGAGCAGTTCTTC.

The rearrangement uses TRBV2 and TRBJ1-1; TRBD1 matches 7 bases. V was pared by 1 base and J by 1 base, with 9 bases of the junction left unmatched. Germline V CDR1 and CDR2: SNHLY, FYNNEI. This CDR3 contains 17 residues. CDR3 sequence: CASSEGMTGRGNTEAFF. CDR3 DNA: TGTGCCAGCAGTGAAGGCATGACAGGGAGGGGGAACACTGAAGCTTTCTTT.

The chain links TRBV27 to TRBJ1-1; D ambiguous. The CDR3 spans 12 residues. V was pared by 7 bases and J by 2 bases, with 8 bases between. Germline CDR1 MNHEY, CDR2 SMNVEV (reference sequence). The CDR3 DNA sequence: TGTGCCAGCAAGGGCGGTAACACTGAAGCTTTCTTT. Protein sequence: CASKGGNTEAFF.

This clonotype was seen just once. The chain joins TRBV4-1 to TRBJ2-2, with TRBD2 matching 7 bases. Germline V gene lookup returns CDR1 MGHRA and CDR2 YSYEKL. This CDR3 is built from 17 residues. The J segment lost 8 bases and the V segment lost 4 bases, leaving 16 bases of the junction unmatched. CDR3 in amino acids: CASSPGTPGLLTGELFF. The CDR3 nucleotides are TGCGCCAGCAGCCCCGGGACCCCGGGACTATTAACGGGGGAGCTGTTTTTT.